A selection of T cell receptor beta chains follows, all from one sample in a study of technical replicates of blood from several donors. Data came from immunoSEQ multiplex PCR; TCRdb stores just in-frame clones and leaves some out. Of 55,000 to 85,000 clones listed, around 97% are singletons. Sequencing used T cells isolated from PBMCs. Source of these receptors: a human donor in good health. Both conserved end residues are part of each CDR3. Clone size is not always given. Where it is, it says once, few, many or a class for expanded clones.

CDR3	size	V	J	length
CASSLTGQGARGYTF	.	TRBV7-3	TRBJ1-2	15
CASSPRAQINTIYF	.	TRBV6-5	TRBJ1-3	14
CASSLQAGQPQHF	.	TRBV4-1	TRBJ1-5	13
CASSQDWDGDMRGWTEAFF	.	TRBV4-2	TRBJ1-1	19
CASSLGTSGYNEQFF	.	TRBV7-3	TRBJ2-1	15
CASKRDTNQPQHF	.	TRBV2	TRBJ1-5	13
CASSLAPANYGYTF	.	TRBV5-1	TRBJ1-2	14
CASSAQKNTEAFF	.	TRBV2	TRBJ1-1	13
CAWSDLPEKLFF	.	TRBV30	TRBJ1-4	12
CASSFEGARGYTF	.	TRBV7-6	TRBJ1-2	13
CSVERGQQETQYF	.	TRBV29-1	TRBJ2-5	13
CASSPGPGGDTQYF	.	TRBV18	TRBJ2-3	14
CASSPGVEGDYSNQPQHF	.	TRBV5-1	TRBJ1-5	18
CASSYAGQGKNGYTF	.	TRBV6-6	TRBJ1-2	15
CASSFTGGYYGYTF	.	TRBV11-3	TRBJ1-2	14
CASSLSTANTEAFF	.	TRBV5-1	TRBJ1-1	14
CASSGGDRVGNQPQHF	.	TRBV10-2	TRBJ1-5	16
CAISSGVPYYEQYF	.	TRBV10-2	TRBJ2-7	14
CASSRSWEGDNEQFF	.	TRBV5-1	TRBJ2-1	15
CASGTGVISPLHF	.	TRBV25-1	TRBJ1-6	13
CASSPLGRALSYEQYF	.	TRBV4-1	TRBJ2-7	16
CASSKTGRNEKLFF	.	TRBV2	TRBJ1-4	14
CASSSDITGKETQYF	.	TRBV28	TRBJ2-5	15
CASSDLGRAYEQYF	once	TRBV4-1	TRBJ2-7	14
CASSGGVYTEAFF	once	TRBV5-1	TRBJ1-1	13
CASSHQLGTGLYSGANVLTF	.	TRBV14	TRBJ2-6	20
CASSIDWSGNQPQHF	.	TRBV19	TRBJ1-5	15
CASRKQAKRGEKLFF	.	TRBV4-1	TRBJ1-4	15
CASSEIRQGAHEQYF	.	TRBV2	TRBJ2-7	15
CASSLGLAGSEQFF	.	TRBV7-9	TRBJ2-1	14
CASSPGAGQPQHF	.	TRBV18	TRBJ1-5	13
CASSFRTRLYF	.	TRBV27	TRBJ2-7	11
CASSEYGGGEQYF	.	TRBV10-1	TRBJ2-7	13
CASSSGLGYTF	.	TRBV7-9	TRBJ1-2	11
CASSGTRAGGTEQYF	.	TRBV28	TRBJ2-7	15
CASSFSVRNEQFF	.	TRBV27	TRBJ2-1	13
CASSLDSTGELFF	.	TRBV5-4	TRBJ2-2	13
CASGDGTHPPGELFF	.	TRBV30	TRBJ2-2	15
CASSAPDPVYSGRSYGELFF	.	TRBV28	TRBJ2-2	20
CASRDRGNSPLHF	.	TRBV28	TRBJ1-6	13
CSVEGLFVSGQGAPYTEAFF	.	TRBV29-1	TRBJ1-1	20
CASVKYYQETQYF	.	TRBV28	TRBJ2-5	13
CASSWEGYYGYTF	.	TRBV7-9	TRBJ1-2	13
CSVMYVEAGELFF	.	TRBV29-1	TRBJ2-2	13
CASSPHRGLTGEQYF	.	TRBV7-8	TRBJ2-7	15
CAMLYDTNPEAFF	once	TRBV21-1	TRBJ1-1	13
CASSPPGTGGPEQYF	once	TRBV5-8	TRBJ2-7	15
CASSAYTGLEWGTTNEKLFF	.	TRBV14	TRBJ1-4	20
CASSVGQEPGLGIWELFF	once	TRBV9	TRBJ2-2	18
CASSFRQGAGGYTF	.	TRBV28	TRBJ1-2	14
CASSLTGEGYNEQFF	.	TRBV11-3	TRBJ2-1	15
CASSPGSNQPQHF	.	TRBV6-5	TRBJ1-5	13
CASSSGHHNYGYTF	.	TRBV25-1	TRBJ1-2	14
CASSVAEGAYGYTF	.	TRBV9	TRBJ1-2	14
CAGQGSTEAFF	.	TRBV7-9	TRBJ1-1	11
CASSFLQGTGELFF	.	TRBV5-1	TRBJ2-2	14
CATSRDRGHNYEQYF	.	TRBV15	TRBJ2-7	15
CASSFSRAEAFF	once	TRBV7-2	TRBJ1-1	12
CASSYEGAGANVLTF	.	TRBV6-5	TRBJ2-6	15